The 19 T cell receptor beta chains below all came from one sample that was sequenced in a study of cytomegalovirus exposure and HLA in healthy donors. PCR employed 60 Vbeta and 13 Jbeta primers. Method: immunoSEQ multiplex PCR; TCRdb's copy keeps in-frame clones and lacks some. The sample lists more than 100,000 clones, approximately 80% occurring once. Sequencing used PBMCs. The receptors shown here come from a human donor in good health.

This clone was seen just once. The V call is TRBV29-1, the J call TRBJ2-1, with a tentative D call TRBD2 (7 bases). The CDR3 contains 16 residues. The V end was cut by 8 bases, the J end by 0 bases, with 20 bases between. Germline V CDR1 and CDR2: SQVTM, ANQGSEA. The CDR3 is CSLKGGAATSYNEQFF. DNA of the CDR3: TGCAGCCTCAAAGGGGGGGCGGCCACCTCCTACAATGAGCAGTTCTTC.

This chain connects TRBV28 to TRBJ1-3, with 8 bases matching TRBD1. The V gene's germline CDR1 is MDHEN and CDR2 SYDVKM. V lost 10 bases and J lost 4; bases outside the gene matches: 6. The CDR3 loop spans 13 amino acids. The CDR3 sequence is CATRQGFGNTIYF. CDR3 DNA sequence: TGTGCCACCCGACAGGGGTTCGGAAACACCATATATTTT.

This clone has a single count. The rearrangement joins TRBV10-3 to TRBJ2-5, with D possibly TRBD2 on 5 matching bases. The DNA matches TRBJ2-7 better at its end, which makes the J call doubtful. This CDR3 region has 13 residues. Per germline, CDR1 ENHRY and CDR2 SYGVKD. The CDR3 bases are TGTGCCATCAGTGAGGGGAGTACCTACGAGCAGTACTTC. It codes for CAISEGSTYEQYF.

CDR3 residues: CASRLGGGYGYTF. The CDR3 DNA follows: TGTGCCAGCAGACTAGGGGGGGGCTATGGCTACACCTTC. The chain joins TRBV28 to TRBJ1-2, with D maybe TRBD1 (6 bases). CDR1 is MDHEN, CDR2 SYDVKM, per germline. Trimming cost V 6 bases and J 4 bases, with 12 bases left between them. This CDR3 has 13 amino acids.

The rearrangement links TRBV9 to TRBJ1-1; D ambiguous. This CDR3 contains 15 residues. The germline gives CDR1 SGDLS, CDR2 YYNGEE. V lost 7 bases and J lost 0, with 16 bases in between. As DNA, the CDR3 is TGTGCCAGCTCCGAGGAGGTTTCCCTGAACACTGAAGCTTTCTTT. Translation: CASSEEVSLNTEAFF.

This sequence joins TRBV30 and TRBJ2-7; TRBD1 aligns across 7 bases. The V gene's germline CDR1 is GTSNPN and CDR2 SVGIG (reference sequence). CDR3 length equals 11 residues. Losses at the gene ends were 1 base for V and 7 bases for J; bases not matched to a gene: 1. The CDR3 loop is CAWSAGGEQYF. CDR3 nucleotide sequence: TGTGCCTGGAGTGCAGGGGGAGAGCAGTACTTC.

This clone was counted between two and nine times. This rearrangement joins TRBV20-1 to TRBJ2-1; D is unresolved. The CDR3 has 10 residues. V shed 2 bases and J shed 7 bases, with 3 bases lying between them. Germline V gene lookup returns CDR1 DFQATT and CDR2 SNEGSKA (reference sequence). The DNA of the CDR3 is TGCAGTGCTAGACAGAATGAGCAGTTCTTC. Its translation: CSARQNEQFF.

This clone appeared a few times. The chain combines TRBV19 with TRBJ1-4; D perhaps matches TRBD1 (5 bases). V was trimmed by 4 bases and J by 8 bases, leaving 11 bases between them. Germline V gene data show CDR1 as LNHDA and CDR2 as SQIVND (reference sequence). The CDR3 has 13 residues. CDR3: CASSKGQAEKLFF. For the CDR3, the DNA is TGTGCCAGTAGTAAAGGACAAGCGGAAAAACTGTTTTTT. The entire variable domain, with the rest obtained from reference TRBV19 and TRBJ1-4, is as follows: DGGITQSPKYLFRKEGQNVTLSCEQNLNHDAMYWYRQDPGQGLRLIYYSQIVNDFQKGDIAEGYSVSREKKESFPLTVTSAQKNPTAFYLCASSKGQAEKLFFGSGTQLSVL.

This clone came up a few times. The chain is built from TRBV30 and TRBJ2-3; weak D call: TRBD1 (5 bases). From germline, CDR1 is GTSNPN and CDR2 SVGIG (reference sequence). This CDR3 has 14 residues. Between the trimmed V and J ends, which lost 6 bases and 8 bases, there was a span of 21 bases. DNA for the CDR3: TGTGCCTGCCCTCGTTCTGGGGCGCCAGGTACGCAGTATTTT. It encodes CACPRSGAPGTQYF.

The chain has TRBV29-1 and TRBJ2-3; D ambiguous. Germline-derived CDR1 and CDR2 are SQVTM and ANQGSEA. V was trimmed by 3 bases and J by 4 bases, leaving 5 bases between them. The CDR3 has 11 residues. In nucleotides, the CDR3 is TGCAGCGTTGATGAGCCAGATACGCAGTATTTT. This codes for CSVDEPDTQYF.

This clone has a handful of counts. This sequence joins TRBV15 and TRBJ1-2; 7 bases map to TRBD1. Germline trimming cut 0 bases from V and 6 bases from J; bases unmatched to any gene: 10. CDR3 length: 16 residues. Germline V gene data show CDR1 as LNHNV and CDR2 as YYDKDF (reference sequence). CDR3 protein: CATSRDPKTGPDGYTF. CDR3 bases: TGTGCCACCAGCAGAGACCCTAAGACAGGGCCCGATGGCTACACCTTC.

CDR3 DNA sequence: TGTGCCTCAAAGATGGACAGGCTACTAGATCAGCCCCAGCATTTT. Translation: CASKMDRLLDQPQHF. This chain joins TRBV10-3 and TRBJ1-5; 7 bases align to TRBD1. V lost 11 bases, J lost 5 bases, and 15 bases stayed unmatched. CDR3 length equals 15 residues. Germline CDR1 is ENHRY and CDR2 is SYGVKD.

The count of this clone is one. The chain recombines TRBV7-6 with TRBJ2-5; TRBD1 is a possible D gene (5 bases). This CDR3 has 14 residues. Per germline, CDR1 SGHVS and CDR2 FNYEAQ. V shed 3 bases and J shed 2 bases, with 10 bases lying between them. The CDR3 loop is CASSLIGQQETQYF. CDR3 nucleotide sequence: TGTGCCAGCAGCTTGATCGGACAACAAGAGACCCAGTACTTC.

This clone was seen more than once but under ten times. The CDR3 bases are TGTGCCAGCAGCCCGGGGGGACTAGCGGGAGAAGAGCAGTACTTC. This translates into CASSPGGLAGEEQYF. V gene TRBV9 combines with J gene TRBJ2-7; 14 bases map to TRBD2. The J segment lost 7 bases and the V segment lost 4 bases, leaving 7 bases of the junction unmatched. Per the germline V gene, CDR1 is SGDLS and CDR2 is YYNGEE. The CDR3 runs to 15 residues. Complete variable domain (other parts from reference TRBV9 and TRBJ2-7): DSGVTQTPKHLITATGQRVTLRCSPRSGDLSVYWYQQSLDQGLQFLIQYYNGEERAKGNILERFSAQQFPDLHSELNLSSLELGDSALYFCASSPGGLAGEEQYFGPGTRLTVT.

This chain joins TRBV19 and TRBJ1-1; 11 bases align to TRBD1. The CDR3 has 13 residues. J was trimmed by 6 bases and V by 6 bases; bases with no gene match: 3. Germline loops: CDR1 LNHDA, CDR2 SQIVND (reference sequence). The CDR3 coding sequence is TGTGCCAGTAGCTGGACAGGGGGCGCTGAAGCTTTCTTT. This sequence encodes CASSWTGGAEAFF.

The chain recombines TRBV30 with TRBJ1-5; no firm D call. The CDR3 has 15 amino acids. V shed 0 bases and J shed 4 bases, with 13 bases lying between them. The germline gives CDR1 GTSNPN, CDR2 SVGIG (reference sequence). The CDR3 region has the DNA TGTGCCTGGAGTGTAGGCGGTGCGGGAAATCAGCCCCAGCATTTT. The encoded protein is CAWSVGGAGNQPQHF. The variable domain in full, completed from reference TRBV30 and TRBJ1-5, reads SQTIHQWPATLVQPVGSPLSLECTVEGTSNPNLYWYRQAAGRGLQLLFYSVGIGQISSEVPQNLSASRPQDRQFILSSKKLLLSDSGFYLCAWSVGGAGNQPQHFGDGTRLSIL.

This chain links TRBV28 with TRBJ1-1; 11 bases are a match to TRBD1. V trimming: 5 bases; J trimming: 2 bases; junction bases outside the gene matches: 7. The CDR3 extends over 16 amino acids. The V gene's germline CDR1 is MDHEN and CDR2 SYDVKM. The CDR3: CASSTRTGGGNTEAFF. The CDR3 bases are TGTGCCAGCAGTACGCGGACAGGGGGCGGAAACACTGAAGCTTTCTTT.

The genes are TRBV11-2 and TRBJ2-2; TRBD2 agrees at 9 bases. Germline CDR1 SGHAT, CDR2 FQNNGV. This CDR3 region has 17 residues. The V gene end was trimmed by 6 bases and the J gene end by 5 bases; junction bases not matched to a gene: 13. The CDR3 is CASRRGLAGVGTGELFF. CDR3 in DNA: TGTGCCAGCAGAAGGGGATTAGCGGGAGTGGGGACCGGGGAGCTGTTTTTT.

The chain uses TRBV9 and TRBJ2-1; 13 nucleotides align to TRBD2. Germline V gene data show CDR1 as SGDLS and CDR2 as YYNGEE. J was trimmed by 7 bases and V by 0 bases; bases with no gene match: 10. The CDR3 length is 18 residues. CDR3 DNA sequence: TGTGCCAGCAGCGTAGCTGGATCACTAGCGGGAGGGGGGAATGAGCAGTTCTTC. It codes for CASSVAGSLAGGGNEQFF. The full variable domain, rest sourced from reference TRBV9 and TRBJ2-1, is DSGVTQTPKHLITATGQRVTLRCSPRSGDLSVYWYQQSLDQGLQFLIQYYNGEERAKGNILERFSAQQFPDLHSELNLSSLELGDSALYFCASSVAGSLAGGGNEQFFGPGTRLTVL.